This is a list of T cell receptor beta chains from one sample in a study of T cell repertoires in ileal Crohn's disease. Profiled with immunoSEQ multiplex PCR; TCRdb holds only in-frame clones, not every one. The sample lists about 8,400 clones, more than 70% occurring once. Sequencing input: ileal tissue. The source of these receptors is an adult with Crohn's disease. Both conserved end residues are part of each CDR3. The D gene is left open where the match is weak. Only part of the rows carry a size: once, few, many, or a class if the clone is expanded.

NA	TRBV6-6	NA	TRBJ2-1	TGTGCCAGCAGTTACACCTCTAATGAGCAGTTCTTC	CASSYTSNEQFF
NA	TRBV5-8	NA	TRBJ2-5	TGTGCCAGCAGCTTGGATAGGGAGACCCAGTACTTC	CASSLDRETQYF
NA	TRBV5-1	NA	TRBJ2-5	TGCGCCAGCAGACAGGACCCCCTGGAGACCCAGTACTTC	CASRQDPLETQYF
NA	TRBV28	NA	TRBJ2-3	TGTGCCAGCAGTGCCGGAGAGCCTAGCACAGATACGCAGTATTTT	CASSAGEPSTDTQYF
NA	TRBV25-1	NA	TRBJ2-7	TGTGCCAGCAGTGCGATGGGGGCCTCCTCCTACGAGCAGTACTTC	CASSAMGASSYEQYF
NA	TRBV18	few	TRBJ1-5	TGTGCCAGCTCACCACTGGGGGGCAATCAGCCCCAGCATTTT	CASSPLGGNQPQHF
NA	TRBV7-9	NA	TRBJ2-3	TGTGCCAGCAGCTTAGGGGGGCTGACAGGCTACACAGATACGCAGTATTTT	CASSLGGLTGYTDTQYF
TRBD1	TRBV6-4	NA	TRBJ1-1	TGTGCCAGCAGTGCCAAGGGGACAGGGGCTCAGTCGAACACTGAAGCTTTCTTT	CASSAKGTGAQSNTEAFF
TRBD1	TRBV30	NA	TRBJ2-6	TGTGCCTGCCCAACCCCCACGGGACAGGGGGTTTACGGGGCCAACGTCCTGACTTTC	CACPTPTGQGVYGANVLTF
NA	TRBV2	NA	TRBJ1-1	TGTGCCAGCAGGCTGGACAGTGCTGAAGCTTTCTTT	CASRLDSAEAFF
TRBD1	TRBV4-3	NA	TRBJ1-5	TGCGCCAGCAGCCCGGACAGGGATCAGCCCCAGCATTTT	CASSPDRDQPQHF
NA	TRBV19	NA	TRBJ2-7	TGTGCCAGTAGTATAGATGAGGAAGGATACGAGCAGTACTTC	CASSIDEEGYEQYF
NA	TRBV7-9	NA	TRBJ2-4	TGTGCCAGCAGCTATCCCCCCGCAGATCTAGCCAAAAACATTCAGTACTTC	CASSYPPADLAKNIQYF
NA	TRBV28	NA	TRBJ1-2	TGTGCCAGCAGTTTAGCCCGGACGGGAAACTATGGCTACACCTTC	CASSLARTGNYGYTF
NA	TRBV27	NA	TRBJ1-2	TGTGCCACCAGAACCCTAGATCTAGGCTACACCTTC	CATRTLDLGYTF
NA	TRBV7-9	NA	TRBJ1-5	TGTGCCAGCAGCTCGTGGTCTTCAGAGGGCAATCAGCCCCAGCATTTT	CASSSWSSEGNQPQHF
NA	TRBV6-1	NA	TRBJ1-2	TGTGCCAGCAGTGAAGCTTCCTCGGGGAACTATGGCTACACCTTC	CASSEASSGNYGYTF
NA	TRBV27	once	TRBJ1-4	TGTGCCAGCAGTTTGCGTGGGTTGGGTGAAAAACTGTTTTTT	CASSLRGLGEKLFF
NA	TRBV27	few	TRBJ1-1	TGTGCCAGCAGTCACAATAAAGGAACCTCCGAAGCTTTCTTT	CASSHNKGTSEAFF
TRBD2	TRBV6-5	NA	TRBJ2-7	TGTGCCAGCAGTTTTCTCGGGAGGGACGCCGAGCAGTACTTC	CASSFLGRDAEQYF
TRBD2	TRBV7-6	NA	TRBJ2-1	TGTGCCAGCAGCGAGAACAGGGTAGCGGGGTTCCACGAGCAGTTCTTC	CASSENRVAGFHEQFF
TRBD2	TRBV6-6	once	TRBJ2-7	TGTGCCAGCATCGATTCAGGGACTAGCAAATACGAGCAGTACTTC	CASIDSGTSKYEQYF
TRBD2	TRBV18	NA	TRBJ2-3	TGTGCCAGCTCCCAGGGACTAGCGGCAGATACGCAGTATTTT	CASSQGLAADTQYF
NA	TRBV5-8	NA	TRBJ1-1	TGTGCCAGCAGCTTGGAGGGTTCGCCAGACACTGAAGCTTTCTTT	CASSLEGSPDTEAFF
NA	TRBV11-1	few	TRBJ2-2	TGTGCCAGCAGCGGATCCCTCGGAAGCGGAGGAGAGCTGTTTTTT	CASSGSLGSGGELFF
TRBD2	TRBV27	NA	TRBJ2-2	TGTGCCAGCAGTACCGGGACTAGCGGCCCCGGGGAGCTGTTTTTT	CASSTGTSGPGELFF
NA	TRBV6-4	NA	TRBJ1-2	TGTGCCAGCAGTGACCTGGGGGGTCAGTCTGGCTACACCTTC	CASSDLGGQSGYTF
NA	TRBV30	NA	TRBJ2-1	TGTGCCTGGAGTGGGCTAGTCTACAATGAGCAGTTCTTC	CAWSGLVYNEQFF
TRBD2	TRBV15	NA	TRBJ2-7	TGTGCCACCAGCAGAGATGTTCTAGCGGGAGGCGAGCAGTACTTC	CATSRDVLAGGEQYF
NA	TRBV28	NA	TRBJ2-3	TGTGCCAGCAGTCTCGACAGGATGAGCACAGATACGCAGTATTTT	CASSLDRMSTDTQYF
NA	TRBV7-9	NA	TRBJ2-1	TGTGCCAGCAGCTTAGTTCTCTTAAGGAGGGGTGGGTCCTACAATGAGCAGTTCTTC	CASSLVLLRRGGSYNEQFF
TRBD2	TRBV4-1	few	TRBJ2-1	TGCGCCAGCAGCCAATTGAACACAGCGGGAAGCGGGAATGAGCAGTTCTTC	CASSQLNTAGSGNEQFF
TRBD2	TRBV11-3	NA	TRBJ2-3	TGTGCCAGCAGCCCCGGACTAGCGGGAGCAGATACGCAGTATTTT	CASSPGLAGADTQYF
NA	TRBV12-1	few	TRBJ2-7	TGTGCCAGCAGCGGGACAGGGGGCAAACGCGCCGAGCAGTACTTC	CASSGTGGKRAEQYF
TRBD2	TRBV6-5	NA	TRBJ2-1	TGTGCCAGCAGTTACTCGGGCGGGAGTTACAATGAGCAGTTCTTC	CASSYSGGSYNEQFF
TRBD2	TRBV27	NA	TRBJ2-3	TGTGCCAGCCAGAGCGGGAGCGCCCCAGATACGCAGTATTTT	CASQSGSAPDTQYF
NA	TRBV5-8	few	TRBJ1-4	TGTGCCAGCAGCCTCTCGAGGAGGGATCAACTGTTTTTT	CASSLSRRDQLFF
TRBD2	TRBV9	NA	TRBJ2-7	TGTGCCAGCAGCGTTGCCCCCGGGACTAGCGGCGCCTACGAGCAGTACTTC	CASSVAPGTSGAYEQYF
NA	TRBV6-1	once	TRBJ1-1	TGTGCCAGCAGTGAATTGGCGGGGCTCAAGGCTTTCTTT	CASSELAGLKAFF
TRBD1	TRBV7-9	few	TRBJ2-3	TGTGCCAGCAGCTTGACAGGGGGCGCAGATACGCAGTATTTT	CASSLTGGADTQYF
NA	TRBV30	NA	TRBJ1-2	TGTGCCTGGAGGATTGTCGCCCGGGGGGCGGGAGGCTACACCTTC	CAWRIVARGAGGYTF
NA	TRBV28	NA	TRBJ1-2	TGTGCCAGCAGTATCCGGAGGGGGACAAACTATGGCTACACCTTC	CASSIRRGTNYGYTF
NA	TRBV7-9	NA	TRBJ2-5	TGTGCCAGCAGCAGGGACCCCCAAGAGACCCAGTACTTC	CASSRDPQETQYF
TRBD1	TRBV19	NA	TRBJ1-5	TGTGCCAGTAGTATAGAAATTACAGGGGGGGTCGGTAATCAGCCCCAGCATTTT	CASSIEITGGVGNQPQHF
NA	TRBV11-3	once	TRBJ2-7	TGTGCCAGCAGCTTAGGGACAAAGTACGAGCAGTACTTC	CASSLGTKYEQYF
NA	TRBV15	few	TRBJ1-1	TGTGCCACCAGCAGCAGGGGCATGAACACTGAAGCTTTCTTT	CATSSRGMNTEAFF
NA	TRBV7-2	NA	TRBJ1-3	TGTGCCAGCAGCTTAGGTCTTCCAGGGTTGGGAAACACCATATATTTT	CASSLGLPGLGNTIYF
NA	TRBV6-5	NA	TRBJ1-6	TGTGCCAGCAGTACCCCCGAGGGGAGAGGTTCACCCCTCCACTTT	CASSTPEGRGSPLHF